This T cell receptor beta chain was recovered during a study of STAT5B mutations in CD4+ large granular lymphocyte leukemia. Overall study context: Among healthy donors, a particular HLA allele went with more CDR3 'QG' motifs.

This clone appeared a single time. The antigen is not known. Sequencing was at survey level. Sequenced by immunoSEQ multiplex PCR; TCRdb stores in-frame clones only, minus some. The sample holds approximately 49,000 clones; 55% to 75% are singletons and the top ten take about 1.5%. Germline assignment: CDR1 SGHRS and CDR2 YFSETQ. This CDR3 contains 18 residues. V lost 4 bases to trimming and J lost 0 bases; unmatched junction nucleotides: 7. General study results and limits: Main leukemic clonotypes were patient-specific, but roughly 25% appeared at low frequency elsewhere.

The J gene is TRBJ2-6, the V gene TRBV5-1; 10 nucleotides line up with TRBD1. The sample comprised CD4+ T cells from blood buffy coats. The sequence was collected from a human donor in good health. CDR3 sequence reads: CASSASGQGDSGANVLTF. CDR3 DNA: TGCGCCAGCAGCGCTAGCGGACAGGGGGACTCTGGGGCCAACGTCCTGACTTTC.